A single T cell receptor beta chain is shown here with its context. What it binds is unknown. V lost 1 base and J lost 0, with 13 bases in between. There are 17 residues in the CDR3. From germline, CDR1 is MNHNS and CDR2 SASEGT. Method: immunoSEQ multiplex PCR; TCRdb's copy keeps in-frame clones and lacks some. The data show 40,000 to 55,000 clones, roughly 79% seen once. These data come from a study of pediatric ulcerative colitis. Rectal tissue came from one to two pinch biopsies taken at colonoscopy. Ulcerative colitis patients received no immunosuppressive medication before the diagnostic colonoscopy. Study conclusions and caveats: Rectal repertoires separated controls, mild-moderate and acute severe colitis. No controls had the two rectal clonotypes shared by ulcerative colitis patients.

This sequence originates from a girl aged 5-17 years with moderate ulcerative colitis. This rearrangement joins TRBV6-1 to TRBJ2-4, with D maybe TRBD1 (5 bases). Sequenced material: gut tissue. CDR3 protein: CASSEEATAAAKNIQYF. The CDR3 coding sequence is TGTGCCAGCAGTGAAGAGGCGACAGCAGCAGCCAAAAACATTCAGTACTTC.